This TCR beta chain was found in a study of beta chain features in type 1 diabetes. General observations from the study: Highly expressing activated T cells could be over-counted with a cDNA template. Significant though moderate, a shortening of TCRB CDR3s appeared in all four CD4+ subsets of Type 1 diabetes patients.

Trimming removed 5 bases at V and 4 bases at J, with 19 bases between. The CDR3 runs to 16 residues. The germline V gene has CDR1 SGHVS and CDR2 FQNEAQ. This clone was seen ten or more times. Its specificity is unknown. A single heparinised blood sample, averaging approximately 116 mL, was obtained per donor. The whole isolated RNA underwent reverse transcription, so sequencing captured expressed TCRB transcripts. Generated by immunoSEQ multiplex PCR, the TCRdb table keeps only in-frame clones and is missing some. The sample comprises 130,000 to 150,000 clones, about 13% of which are singletons, and 1.3% rests with the top ten.

V usage is TRBV7-8 and J usage is TRBJ2-3, with D possibly being TRBD1 (7 bases). Sequencing was performed on central memory CD4+ T cells from blood. This clonotype originated in a man aged 18 to 35 with type 1 diabetes. CDR3 loop: CASSQGGGTEPDTQYF. The DNA for the CDR3 is TGTGCCAGCAGCCAGGGGGGCGGGACAGAGCCAGATACGCAGTATTTT.